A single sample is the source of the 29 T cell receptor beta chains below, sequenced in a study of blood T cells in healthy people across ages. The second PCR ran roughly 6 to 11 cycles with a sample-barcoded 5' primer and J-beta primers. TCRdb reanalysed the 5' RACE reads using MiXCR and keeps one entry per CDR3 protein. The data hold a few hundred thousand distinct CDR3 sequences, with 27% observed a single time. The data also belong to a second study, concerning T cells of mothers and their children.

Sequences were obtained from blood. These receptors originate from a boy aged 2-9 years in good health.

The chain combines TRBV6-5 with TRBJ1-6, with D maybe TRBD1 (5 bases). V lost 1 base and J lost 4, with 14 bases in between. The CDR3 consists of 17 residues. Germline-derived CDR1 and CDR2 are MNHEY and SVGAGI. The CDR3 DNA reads TGTGCCAGCAGTTACTTTGTGTCCAGGGTGTATAATTCACCCCTCCACTTT. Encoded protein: CASSYFVSRVYNSPLHF.

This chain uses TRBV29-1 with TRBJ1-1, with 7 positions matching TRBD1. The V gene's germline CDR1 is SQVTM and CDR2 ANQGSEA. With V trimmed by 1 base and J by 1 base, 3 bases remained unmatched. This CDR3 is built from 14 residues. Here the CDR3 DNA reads TGCAGCGTTGAAGCACAGGGGAAGAACACTGAAGCTTTCTTT. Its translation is CSVEAQGKNTEAFF.

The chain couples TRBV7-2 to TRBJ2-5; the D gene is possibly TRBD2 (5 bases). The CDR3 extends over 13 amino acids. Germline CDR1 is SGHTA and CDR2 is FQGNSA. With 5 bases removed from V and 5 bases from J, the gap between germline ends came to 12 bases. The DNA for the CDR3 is TGTGCCAGCAGCATCCGGACTGGGGAGACCCAGTACTTC. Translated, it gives CASSIRTGETQYF.

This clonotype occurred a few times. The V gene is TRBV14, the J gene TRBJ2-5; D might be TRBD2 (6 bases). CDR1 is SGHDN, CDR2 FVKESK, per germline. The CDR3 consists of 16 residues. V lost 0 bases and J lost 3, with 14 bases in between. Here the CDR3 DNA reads TGTGCCAGCAGCCAAGATTGGCGGGGCCCGAAAGAGACCCAGTACTTC. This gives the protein CASSQDWRGPKETQYF.

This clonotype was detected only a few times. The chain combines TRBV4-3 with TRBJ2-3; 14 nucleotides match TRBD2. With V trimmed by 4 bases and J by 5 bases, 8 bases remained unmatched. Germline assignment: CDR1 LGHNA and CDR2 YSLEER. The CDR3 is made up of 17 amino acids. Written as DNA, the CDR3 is TGCGCCAGCAGCCCCCGGACTAGCGGGAGGTCGGGAGATACGCAGTATTTT. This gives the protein CASSPRTSGRSGDTQYF.

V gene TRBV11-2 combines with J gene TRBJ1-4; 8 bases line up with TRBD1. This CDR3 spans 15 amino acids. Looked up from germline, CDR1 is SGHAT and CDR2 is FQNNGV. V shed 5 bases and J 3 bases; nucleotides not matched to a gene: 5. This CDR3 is CASSTQGAANEKLFF. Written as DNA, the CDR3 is TGTGCCAGCAGCACCCAGGGGGCCGCTAATGAAAAACTGTTTTTT. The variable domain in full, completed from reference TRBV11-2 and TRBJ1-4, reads EAGVAQSPRYKIIEKRQSVAFWCNPISGHATLYWYQQILGQGPKLLIQFQNNGVVDDSQLPKDRFSAERLKGVDSTLKIQPAKLEDSAVYLCASSTQGAANEKLFFGSGTQLSVL.

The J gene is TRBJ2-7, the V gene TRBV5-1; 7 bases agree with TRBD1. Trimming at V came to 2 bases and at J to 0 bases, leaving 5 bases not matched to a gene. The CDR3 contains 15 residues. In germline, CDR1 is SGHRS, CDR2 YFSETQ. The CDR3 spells CASSFRDSLSYEQYF. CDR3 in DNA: TGCGCCAGCAGCTTCCGGGACAGTCTCTCCTACGAGCAGTACTTC.

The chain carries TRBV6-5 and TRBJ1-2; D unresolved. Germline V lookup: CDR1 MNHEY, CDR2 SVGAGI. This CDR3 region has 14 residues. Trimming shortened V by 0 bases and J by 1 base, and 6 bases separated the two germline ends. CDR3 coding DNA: TGTGCCAGCAGTTACTCGAACTATAACTATGGCTACACCTTC. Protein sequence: CASSYSNYNYGYTF.

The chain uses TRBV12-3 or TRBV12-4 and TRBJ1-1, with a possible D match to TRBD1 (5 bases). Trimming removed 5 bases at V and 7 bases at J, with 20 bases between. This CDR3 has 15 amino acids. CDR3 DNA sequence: TGTGCCAGCAGTGCCATCCAGGGAGATCGGGTTGAAGCTTTCTTT. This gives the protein CASSAIQGDRVEAFF.

The CDR3 loop reads CATSSPSGGAYEQYF. The CDR3 DNA follows: TGTGCCACCAGCAGTCCTAGCGGGGGGGCCTACGAGCAGTACTTC. V is TRBV15 and J is TRBJ2-5; TRBD2 matches 12 bases. The J call may not be correct, given that the DNA end is closer to TRBJ2-7. Germline loops: CDR1 LNHNV, CDR2 YYDKDF (reference sequence). The CDR3 length is 15 residues.

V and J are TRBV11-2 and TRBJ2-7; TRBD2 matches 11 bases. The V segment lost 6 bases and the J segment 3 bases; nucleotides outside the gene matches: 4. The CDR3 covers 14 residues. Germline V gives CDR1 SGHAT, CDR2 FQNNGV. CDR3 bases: TGTGCCAGCAGAAGTCTAGCGGGAGGCTACGAGCAGTACTTC. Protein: CASRSLAGGYEQYF. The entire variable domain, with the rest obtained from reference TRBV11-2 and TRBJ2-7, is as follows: EAGVAQSPRYKIIEKRQSVAFWCNPISGHATLYWYQQILGQGPKLLIQFQNNGVVDDSQLPKDRFSAERLKGVDSTLKIQPAKLEDSAVYLCASRSLAGGYEQYFGPGTRLTVT.

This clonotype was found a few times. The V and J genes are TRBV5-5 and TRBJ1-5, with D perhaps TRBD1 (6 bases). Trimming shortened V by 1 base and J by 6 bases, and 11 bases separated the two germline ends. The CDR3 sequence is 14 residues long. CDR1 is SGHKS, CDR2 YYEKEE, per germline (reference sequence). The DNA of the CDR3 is TGTGCCAGCAGCTTGAGGGGGGCAGGTCAGCCCCAGCATTTT. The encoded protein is CASSLRGAGQPQHF.

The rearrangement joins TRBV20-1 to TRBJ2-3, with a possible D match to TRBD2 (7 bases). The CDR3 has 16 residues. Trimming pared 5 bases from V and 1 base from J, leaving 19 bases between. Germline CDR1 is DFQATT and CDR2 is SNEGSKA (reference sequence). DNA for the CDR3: TGCAGTGCTGTCCTCCCGGGGGGCCTTGGCACAGATACGCAGTATTTT. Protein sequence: CSAVLPGGLGTDTQYF.

CDR3 nucleotide sequence: TGTGCCAGCAGCTTGGAAGGGTCAGCGAATTACGAGCAGTACTTC. Its protein is CASSLEGSANYEQYF. The chain recombines TRBV5-4 with TRBJ2-7; no clear D. Trimming took off 0 bases at V and 4 bases at J, with 14 bases between the two ends. Germline V CDR1 and CDR2: SGHNT, YYREEE (reference sequence). The CDR3 covers 15 residues.

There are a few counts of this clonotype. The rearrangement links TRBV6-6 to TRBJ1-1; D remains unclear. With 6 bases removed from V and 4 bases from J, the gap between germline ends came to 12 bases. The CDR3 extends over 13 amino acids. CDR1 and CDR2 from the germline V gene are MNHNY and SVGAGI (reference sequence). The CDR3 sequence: CASSLSRGTEAFF. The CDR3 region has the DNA TGTGCCAGCAGCCTATCGCGGGGCACTGAAGCTTTCTTT.

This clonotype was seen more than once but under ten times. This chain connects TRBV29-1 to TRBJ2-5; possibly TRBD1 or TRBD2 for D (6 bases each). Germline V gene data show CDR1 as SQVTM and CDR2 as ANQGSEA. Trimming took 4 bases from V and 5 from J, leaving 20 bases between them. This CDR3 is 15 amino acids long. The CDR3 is CSVGVEEGVGETQYF. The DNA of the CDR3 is TGCAGCGTTGGAGTCGAGGAGGGGGTAGGGGAGACCCAGTACTTC.

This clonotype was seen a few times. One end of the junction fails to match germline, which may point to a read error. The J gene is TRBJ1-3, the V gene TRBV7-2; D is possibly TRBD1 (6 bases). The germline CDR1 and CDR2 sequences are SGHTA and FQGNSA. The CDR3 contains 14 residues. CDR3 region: CACSGGQTGNTIYF. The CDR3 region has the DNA TGTGCCTGCAGCGGGGGGCAGACTGGAAACACCATATATTTT.

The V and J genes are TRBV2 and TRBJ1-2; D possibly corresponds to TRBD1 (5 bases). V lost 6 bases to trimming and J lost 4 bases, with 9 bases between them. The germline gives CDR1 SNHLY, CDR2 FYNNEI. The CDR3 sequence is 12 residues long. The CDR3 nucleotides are TGTGCCAGCAGGGCAGGGTCCTATGGCTACACCTTC. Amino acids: CASRAGSYGYTF.

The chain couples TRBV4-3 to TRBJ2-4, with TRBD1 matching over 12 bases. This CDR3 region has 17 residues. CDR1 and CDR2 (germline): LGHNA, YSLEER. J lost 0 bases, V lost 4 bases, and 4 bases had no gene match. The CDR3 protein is CASSLGTGGSAKNIQYF. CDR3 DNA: TGCGCCAGCAGCCTGGGGACAGGGGGCTCAGCCAAAAACATTCAGTACTTC.

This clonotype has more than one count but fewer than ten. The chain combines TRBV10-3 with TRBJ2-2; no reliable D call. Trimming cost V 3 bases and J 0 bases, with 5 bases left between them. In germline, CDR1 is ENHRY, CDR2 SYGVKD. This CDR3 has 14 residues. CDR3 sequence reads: CAISDLANTGELFF. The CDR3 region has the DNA TGTGCCATCAGTGACCTGGCGAACACCGGGGAGCTGTTTTTT.

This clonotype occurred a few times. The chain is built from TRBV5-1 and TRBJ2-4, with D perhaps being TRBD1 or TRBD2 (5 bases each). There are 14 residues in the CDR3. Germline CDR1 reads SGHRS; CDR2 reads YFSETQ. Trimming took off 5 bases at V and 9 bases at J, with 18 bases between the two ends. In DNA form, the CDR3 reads TGCGCCAGCAGTGGGGGATCCGGGAAAGTCATTCAGTACTTC. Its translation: CASSGGSGKVIQYF.

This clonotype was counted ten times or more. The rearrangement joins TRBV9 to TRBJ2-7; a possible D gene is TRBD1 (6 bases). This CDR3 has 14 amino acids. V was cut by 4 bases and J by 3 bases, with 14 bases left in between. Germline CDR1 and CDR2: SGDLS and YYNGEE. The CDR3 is CASSPNTGIYEQYF. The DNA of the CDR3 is TGTGCCAGCAGCCCAAACACAGGGATCTACGAGCAGTACTTC.

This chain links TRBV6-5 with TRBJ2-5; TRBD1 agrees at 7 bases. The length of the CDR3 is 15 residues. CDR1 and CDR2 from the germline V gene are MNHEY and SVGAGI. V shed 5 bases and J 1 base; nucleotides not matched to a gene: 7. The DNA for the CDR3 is TGTGCCAGCAGTCTAACAGGGGTCGGCCAAGAGACCCAGTACTTC. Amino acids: CASSLTGVGQETQYF.

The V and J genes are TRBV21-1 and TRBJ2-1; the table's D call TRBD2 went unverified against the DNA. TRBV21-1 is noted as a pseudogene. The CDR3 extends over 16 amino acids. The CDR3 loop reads CASSPLVAGVYNEQFF. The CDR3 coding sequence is TGTGCCAGCAGCCCCTTGGTGGCGGGAGTATACAATGAGCAGTTCTTC.

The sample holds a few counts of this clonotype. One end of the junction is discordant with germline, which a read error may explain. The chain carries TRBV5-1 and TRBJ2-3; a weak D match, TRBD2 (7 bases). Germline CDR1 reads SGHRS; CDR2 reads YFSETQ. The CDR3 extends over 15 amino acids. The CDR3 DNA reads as TGCGCCAGCAGCTCCAGAACGGGGGGCACAGGTACGCAGTATTTT. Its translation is CASSSRTGGTGTQYF.

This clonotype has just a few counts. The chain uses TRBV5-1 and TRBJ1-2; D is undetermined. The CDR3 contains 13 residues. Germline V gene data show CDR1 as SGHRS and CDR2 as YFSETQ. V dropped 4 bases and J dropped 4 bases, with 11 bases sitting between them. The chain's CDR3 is CASSADGFYGYTF. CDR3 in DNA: TGCGCCAGCAGCGCGGACGGATTCTATGGCTACACCTTC.

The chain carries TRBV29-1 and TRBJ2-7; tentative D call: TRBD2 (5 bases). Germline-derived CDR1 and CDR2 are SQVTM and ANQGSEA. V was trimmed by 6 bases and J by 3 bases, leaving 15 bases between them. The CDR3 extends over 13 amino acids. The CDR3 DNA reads TGCAGCGTCGCGCGGGTAGACGTCTACGAGCAGTACTTC. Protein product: CSVARVDVYEQYF.

CDR3 protein: CASSLNLGVQETQYF. The CDR3 DNA is TGTGCCAGCAGCTTAAATCTCGGAGTGCAAGAGACCCAGTACTTC. The chain carries TRBV7-9 and TRBJ2-5, with unresolved D. Germline CDR1 reads SEHNR; CDR2 reads FQNEAQ (reference sequence). V gave up 2 bases and J gave up 2 bases, with 12 bases separating them. The CDR3 spans 15 residues.

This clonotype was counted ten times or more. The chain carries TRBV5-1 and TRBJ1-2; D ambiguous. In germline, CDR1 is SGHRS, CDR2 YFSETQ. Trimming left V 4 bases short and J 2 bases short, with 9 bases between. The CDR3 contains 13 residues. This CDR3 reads CASSTTENYGYTF. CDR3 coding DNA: TGCGCCAGCAGCACGACCGAAAACTATGGCTACACCTTC.